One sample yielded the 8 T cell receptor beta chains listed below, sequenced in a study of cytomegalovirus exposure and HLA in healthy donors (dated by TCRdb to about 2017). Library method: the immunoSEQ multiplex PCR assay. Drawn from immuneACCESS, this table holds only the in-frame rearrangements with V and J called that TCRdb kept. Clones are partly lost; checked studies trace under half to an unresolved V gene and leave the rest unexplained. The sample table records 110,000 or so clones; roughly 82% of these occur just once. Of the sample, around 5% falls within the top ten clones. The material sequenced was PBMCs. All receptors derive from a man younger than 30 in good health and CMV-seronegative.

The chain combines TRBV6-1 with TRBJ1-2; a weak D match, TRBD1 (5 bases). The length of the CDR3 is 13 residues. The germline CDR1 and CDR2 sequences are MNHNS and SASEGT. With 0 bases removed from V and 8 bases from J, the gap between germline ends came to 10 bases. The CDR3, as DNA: TGTGCCAGCAGTGAAGCAGGAGGGGTCGGCTACACCTTC. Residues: CASSEAGGVGYTF.

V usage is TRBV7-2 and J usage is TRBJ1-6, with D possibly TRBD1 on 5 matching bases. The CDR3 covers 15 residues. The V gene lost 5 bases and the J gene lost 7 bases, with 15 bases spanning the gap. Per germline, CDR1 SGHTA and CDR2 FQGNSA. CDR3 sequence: CASSADTPGNSPLHF. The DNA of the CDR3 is TGTGCCAGCAGCGCTGACACCCCAGGGAATTCACCCCTCCACTTT.

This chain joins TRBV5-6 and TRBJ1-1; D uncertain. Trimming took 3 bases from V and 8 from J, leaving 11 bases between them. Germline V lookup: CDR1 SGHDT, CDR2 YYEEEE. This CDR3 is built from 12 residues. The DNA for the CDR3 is TGTGCCAGCAGCTCGTCGCAGCGGGAAGCTTTCTTT. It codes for CASSSSQREAFF.

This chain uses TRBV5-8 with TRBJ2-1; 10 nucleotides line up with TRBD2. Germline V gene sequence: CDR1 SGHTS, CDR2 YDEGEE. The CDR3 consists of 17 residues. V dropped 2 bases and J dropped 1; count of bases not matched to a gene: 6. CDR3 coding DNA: TGTGCCAGCAGCTTCCTTTCACTAGCGGGATCCTACAATGAGCAGTTCTTC. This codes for CASSFLSLAGSYNEQFF.

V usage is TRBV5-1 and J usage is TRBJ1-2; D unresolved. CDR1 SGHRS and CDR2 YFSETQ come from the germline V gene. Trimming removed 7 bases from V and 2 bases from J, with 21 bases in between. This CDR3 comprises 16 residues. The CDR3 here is CASSDAQRGVNYGYTF. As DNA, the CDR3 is TGCGCCAGCTCTGACGCCCAGCGCGGCGTCAACTATGGCTACACCTTC. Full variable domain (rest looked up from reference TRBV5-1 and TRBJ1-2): KAGVTQTPRYLIKTRGQQVTLSCSPISGHRSVSWYQQTPGQGLQFLFEYFSETQRNKGNFPGRFSGRQFSNSRSEMNVSTLELGDSALYLCASSDAQRGVNYGYTFGSGTRLTVV.

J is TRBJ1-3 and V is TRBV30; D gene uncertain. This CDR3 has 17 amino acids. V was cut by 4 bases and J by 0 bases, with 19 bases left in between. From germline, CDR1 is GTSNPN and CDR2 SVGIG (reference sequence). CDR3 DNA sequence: TGTGCCTGGACCCCCGGAAATGCAGGTTACTCTGGAAACACCATATATTTT. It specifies CAWTPGNAGYSGNTIYF.

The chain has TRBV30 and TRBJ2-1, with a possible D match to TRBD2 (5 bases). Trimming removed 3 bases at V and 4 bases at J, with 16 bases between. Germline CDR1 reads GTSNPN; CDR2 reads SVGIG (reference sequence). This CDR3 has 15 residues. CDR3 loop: CAWRGRGSGYNEQFF. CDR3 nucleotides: TGTGCCTGGAGAGGTCGGGGTAGTGGGTACAATGAGCAGTTCTTC.

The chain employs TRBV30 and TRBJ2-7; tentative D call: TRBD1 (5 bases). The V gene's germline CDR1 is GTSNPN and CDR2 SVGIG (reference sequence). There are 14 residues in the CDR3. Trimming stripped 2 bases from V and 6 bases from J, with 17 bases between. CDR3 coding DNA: TGTGCCTGGAGTTTTCCGGACAAGGGGTCCGAGCAGTACTTC. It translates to CAWSFPDKGSEQYF.